This T cell receptor beta chain comes out of a study of T cell repertoires in cytomegalovirus infection (dated by TCRdb to between 2019 and 2020). In terms of the full investigation: Recently identified HLA-C-restricted CMV epitopes, whose presentation resists viral immunomodulation, were targeted by peptide stimulations together with well-studied HLA-B-restricted epitopes. Donor HLA type was relevant to the analysis, because carriage of CMV infection together with the matching HLA type was indicated by public TCR beta signatures.

The paper as a whole reports these results and caveats: In the ex vivo response, HLA-C-restricted CMV-specific TCR beta clonotypes were dominant, and in two of eight donors the single most frequent clonotype came from this HLA-C-restricted group. In both this cohort and an independent roughly 400-donor cohort, the cumulative frequency of public TCR beta family members distinguished carriers of CMV infection plus the relevant HLA type.

According to the study, the label for this sample's treatment or condition signals: in vitro stimulation with specific CMV peptide epitopes to enrich CMV-specific T cells. The CDR3 sequence holds 19 residues, the cysteine and valine included. The sequence is cut down to CDR3 DNA, 57 bases in frame from base 1. V and J are trimmed by 3 bases and 0 bases, and the gene matches miss 19 bases of the junction. CDR1 DFQATT and CDR2 SNEGSKA were looked up in the germline V gene (reference sequence). TCRdb lists the instrument as Illumina HiSeq 1500. TCRdb reprocessed the public reads (quality trimming at Q25 with fastp, clone calling with MiXCR) and kept in-frame beta chains. A single entry per CDR3 protein holds the most common genes and DNA from its merged rows. This sample is represented by 700,000 to 950,000 distinct CDR3 sequences; 32% of them were singletons. Around 12% of the sample is held by the ten biggest clonotypes.

In the case of this clonotype: No cognate antigen has been identified for it. Base qualities are missing; no much larger clone stands one base away.

This TCR was recovered from a human donor in good health (CMV status not recorded). Some clones in this sample may be carry-over from other donors' samples. The chain is assembled from TRBV20-1 and TRBJ2-7; 8 central nucleotides agree with TRBD1. Sequences were derived from cultured CD8+ T cells from PBMCs, sampled from culture after CMV antigen stimulation. Read as DNA, the sequence is TGCAGTGCTAGGCACTCAGGGGGCGGATATCCCGGCCGCTCCTACGAGCAGTACGTC. Its product reads: CSARHSGGGYPGRSYEQYV.